This TCR beta chain was found in a study of T cells in Graves' hyperthyroidism and ophthalmopathy. TCR beta CDR3 sequences were amplified from RNA transcripts. RT-PCR in the first round (using the HTBI primer set) targeted the TCR CDR3. TCRdb re-called the multiplex PCR reads with MiXCR, one entry per CDR3 protein. The profile shows around 620,000 distinct CDR3 sequences, roughly 17% of them singletons. Graves' hyperthyroidism showing no ophthalmopathy progression within 18 months was considered stable. Among the patients, aged 18 to 65, hyperthyroidism was newly diagnosed and had lasted under 2 months. PBMCs were obtained from over 8.5 ml fresh peripheral blood. This clonotype was found many times. CDR1 is SGHKS and CDR2 is YYEKEE in the germline V gene (reference sequence). The CDR3 sequence is 16 residues long. The V segment lost 4 bases and the J segment 2 bases; nucleotides outside the gene matches: 11.

The receptor was isolated from a woman aged 25 to 39 with Graves' hyperthyroidism. The specimen was blood. The chain links TRBV5-5 to TRBJ1-1; 7 nucleotides agree with TRBD1. The CDR3 sequence is CASSLFTGQRNTEAFF. The CDR3 nucleotides are TGTGCCAGCAGCCTATTTACGGGACAGAGAAACACTGAAGCTTTCTTT.